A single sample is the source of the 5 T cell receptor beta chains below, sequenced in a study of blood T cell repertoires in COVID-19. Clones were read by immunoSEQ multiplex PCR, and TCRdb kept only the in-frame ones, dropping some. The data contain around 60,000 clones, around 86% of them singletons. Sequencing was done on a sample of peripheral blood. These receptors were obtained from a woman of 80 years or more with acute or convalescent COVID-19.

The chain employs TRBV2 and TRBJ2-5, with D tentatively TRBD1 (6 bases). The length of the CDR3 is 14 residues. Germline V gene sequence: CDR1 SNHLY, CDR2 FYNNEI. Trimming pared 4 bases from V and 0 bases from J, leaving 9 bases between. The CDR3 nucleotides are TGTGCCAGCAGTGGGGGGACACACCAAGAGACCCAGTACTTC. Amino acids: CASSGGTHQETQYF.

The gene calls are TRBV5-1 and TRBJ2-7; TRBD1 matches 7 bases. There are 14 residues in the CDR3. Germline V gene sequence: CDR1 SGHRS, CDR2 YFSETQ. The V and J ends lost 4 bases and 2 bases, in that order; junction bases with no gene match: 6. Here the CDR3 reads CASSRDSGTYEQYF. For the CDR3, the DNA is TGCGCCAGCAGCCGGGACAGTGGAACCTACGAGCAGTACTTC.

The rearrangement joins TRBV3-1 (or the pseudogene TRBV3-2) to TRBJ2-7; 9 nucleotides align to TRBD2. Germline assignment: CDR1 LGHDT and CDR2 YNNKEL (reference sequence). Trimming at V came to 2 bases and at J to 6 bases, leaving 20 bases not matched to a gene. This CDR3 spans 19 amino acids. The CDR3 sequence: CASSQSPPTSGSSKAEQYF. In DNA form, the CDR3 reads TGTGCCAGCAGCCAAAGCCCGCCGACTAGCGGCAGCTCAAAGGCCGAGCAGTACTTC.

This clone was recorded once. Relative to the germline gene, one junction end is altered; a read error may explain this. CDR3 in DNA: TGCGCCAGCCGCTTCTCCCAGGGGGAGAACACTGAAGCTTTCTTT. Its translation: CASRFSQGENTEAFF. The chain is built from TRBV5-1 and TRBJ1-1; 7 bases align to TRBD1. CDR1 SGHRS and CDR2 YFSETQ come from the germline V gene. This CDR3 contains 15 residues.

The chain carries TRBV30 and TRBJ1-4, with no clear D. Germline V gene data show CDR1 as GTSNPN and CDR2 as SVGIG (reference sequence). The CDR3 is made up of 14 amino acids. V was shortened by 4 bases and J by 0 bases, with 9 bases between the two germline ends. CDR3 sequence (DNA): TGTGCCTGGACAGGTTTTGCAACTAATGAAAAACTGTTTTTT. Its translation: CAWTGFATNEKLFF.